These 7 T cell receptor beta chains originate from one sample sequenced in a study of blood T cell repertoires in COVID-19. Some clones are missing from TCRdb's copy, which holds only in-frame ones; the method was immunoSEQ multiplex PCR. The profile shows some 300,000 clones, roughly 89% of them singletons. The sequenced sample consisted of PBMCs or T cells enriched from blood (not recorded which). The receptor source for this set is a woman between 45 and 60 years old who had been exposed to COVID-19.

The chain employs TRBV28 and TRBJ2-2; TRBD2 might be the D (6 bases). Trimming removed 6 bases from V and 1 base from J, with 15 bases in between. This CDR3 is 16 amino acids long. The germline V gene encodes CDR1 MDHEN and CDR2 SYDVKM. The CDR3 nucleotides are TGTGCCAGCAGCCGAGTGGGGGGACTGAACACCGGGGAGCTGTTTTTT. As protein: CASSRVGGLNTGELFF.

The chain has TRBV4-1 and TRBJ1-5, with TRBD1 matching 7 bases. Germline trimming cut 0 bases from V and 7 bases from J; bases unmatched to any gene: 6. CDR3 length: 15 amino acids. CDR1 is MGHRA and CDR2 is YSYEKL in the germline V gene. CDR3 bases: TGCGCCAGCAGCCAAGATTTAGGGGGCTGGCAGCCCCAGCATTTT. Its protein product is CASSQDLGGWQPQHF.

J is TRBJ1-5 and V is TRBV30, with D perhaps TRBD1 (5 bases). V was shortened by 4 bases and J by 4 bases, with 11 bases between the two germline ends. The germline V gene encodes CDR1 GTSNPN and CDR2 SVGIG (reference sequence). CDR3 length equals 13 residues. CDR3 sequence (DNA): TGTGCCTGGACTCCCGGGGGAAATCAGCCCCAGCATTTT. Amino acid sequence: CAWTPGGNQPQHF. Full variable domain (rest looked up from reference TRBV30 and TRBJ1-5): SQTIHQWPATLVQPVGSPLSLECTVEGTSNPNLYWYRQAAGRGLQLLFYSVGIGQISSEVPQNLSASRPQDRQFILSSKKLLLSDSGFYLCAWTPGGNQPQHFGDGTRLSIL.

The rearrangement uses TRBV5-1 and TRBJ2-7; TRBD1 is a possible D gene (6 bases). The CDR3 runs to 14 residues. CDR1 is SGHRS, CDR2 YFSETQ, per germline. V lost 5 bases and J 0 bases, leaving 12 bases between the germline ends. The CDR3 nucleotides are TGCGCCAGCAGACCCCAGGGGAGCTCCTACGAGCAGTACTTC. Protein sequence: CASRPQGSSYEQYF.

Concerning this clone itself: This may be a read error, as it is one base from a much larger clone. The chain couples TRBV5-6 to TRBJ1-1; perhaps TRBD1 as D (5 bases). Between the trimmed V and J ends, which lost 2 bases and 1 base, there was a span of 6 bases. Germline V gene lookup returns CDR1 SGHDT and CDR2 YYEEEE. The CDR3 consists of 13 residues. In DNA, the CDR3 is TGTGCCAGCAGCTTCCAGGGGAACACTGAAGCTTTCTTT. It encodes CASSFQGNTEAFF.

V is TRBV7-2 and J is TRBJ1-6; 8 nucleotides agree with TRBD1. The CDR3 consists of 16 residues. Germline V gene sequence: CDR1 SGHTA, CDR2 FQGNSA. The V gene end was trimmed by 2 bases and the J gene end by 1 base; junction bases not matched to a gene: 1. The CDR3 sequence is CASSLQGASYNSPLHF. For the CDR3, the DNA is TGTGCCAGCAGCTTACAGGGGGCGTCCTATAATTCACCCCTCCACTTT.

V gene TRBV3-1 (or the pseudogene TRBV3-2) combines with J gene TRBJ2-7, with 9 bases that match TRBD1. The V gene's germline CDR1 is LGHDT and CDR2 YNNKEL (reference sequence). CDR3 length: 15 residues. V was clipped by 5 bases and J by 3 bases; unmatched bases: 8. The DNA of the CDR3 is TGTGCCAGCAGCTTCGCGCCGGGACAGGGCTACGAGCAGTACTTC. Translation: CASSFAPGQGYEQYF.